Each of the 25 T cell receptor beta chains below was sequenced from the same sample in a study of T cell repertoires in cytomegalovirus infection. TCRdb ran MiXCR on the reads and lists one entry per CDR3 protein. The sample holds around 120,000 distinct CDR3 sequences, 24% seen once. These receptors lack a known antigen. Sample: PBMCs, sequenced either directly or after in vitro stimulation (not recorded which). The receptors were sampled from a human donor in good health (CMV status not recorded). Some clones in this sample may be carry-over from other donors' samples.

This chain connects TRBV19 to TRBJ2-3, with 12 nucleotides matching TRBD2. The CDR3 is made up of 13 amino acids. V was clipped by 10 bases and J by 6 bases; unmatched bases: 5. CDR1 and CDR2 (germline): LNHDA, SQIVND (reference sequence). In nucleotides, the CDR3 is TGTGCCACCCTAGCGGGAGGGTTGGATACGCAGTATTTT. It is translated as CATLAGGLDTQYF.

The gene calls are TRBV24-1 and TRBJ2-1; D unclear. With 3 bases removed from V and 0 bases from J, the gap between germline ends came to 2 bases. CDR1 and CDR2 (germline): KGHDR, SFDVKD. The CDR3 extends over 13 amino acids. CDR3: CATSDDSYNEQFF. DNA of the CDR3: TGTGCCACCAGTGATGACTCCTACAATGAGCAGTTCTTC.

This clonotype appeared a single time. The chain employs TRBV4-1 and TRBJ2-5; D ambiguous. This CDR3 is 13 amino acids long. The germline V and J ends were trimmed by 2 bases and 2 bases, with 6 bases remaining between them. CDR1 is MGHRA and CDR2 is YSYEKL in the germline V gene. CDR3 DNA: TGCGCCAGCAGCCAATTCCGGCAAGAGACCCAGTACTTC. This gives the protein CASSQFRQETQYF.

The table lists this clonotype with a few counts. The rearrangement links TRBV10-3 to TRBJ2-1; D not resolved. V gave up 1 base and J gave up 8 bases, with 3 bases separating them. This CDR3 has 11 residues. Germline values: CDR1 ENHRY, CDR2 SYGVKD. CDR3 loop: CAISEFDEQFF. CDR3 in DNA: TGTGCCATCAGTGAGTTCGATGAGCAGTTCTTC.

The J gene is TRBJ1-2, the V gene TRBV12-3 or TRBV12-4, with D possibly being TRBD1 (5 bases). The CDR3 runs 13 residues. V dropped 3 bases and J dropped 3 bases, with 8 bases sitting between them. The DNA of the CDR3 is TGTGCCAGCAGTTTTGAGGGGTACTATGGCTACACCTTC. Its protein product is CASSFEGYYGYTF.

This clonotype was seen ten or more times. V usage is TRBV7-2 and J usage is TRBJ2-7, with D unresolved. CDR3 length: 11 amino acids. V was cut by 4 bases and J by 4 bases, with 5 bases left in between. Germline CDR1 SGHTA, CDR2 FQGNSA. CDR3 coding DNA: TGTGCCAGCAGCTCGGCTTACGAGCAGTACTTC. Amino acid sequence: CASSSAYEQYF.

This clonotype was detected only a few times. The DNA is omitted, as the CDR3 cannot be located on it reliably, and the CDR3 follows TCRdb's listing. The chain couples TRBV12-3 or TRBV12-4 to TRBJ2-7; the table's D call TRBD1 went unverified against the DNA. The CDR3 spans 16 residues, counting both ends. The CDR3 region is CASSSSGSGSSYEQYF.

The chain employs TRBV24-1 and TRBJ2-3; the D gene could be TRBD1 or TRBD2 (6 bases each). The CDR3 has 16 amino acids. Germline V gene sequence: CDR1 KGHDR, CDR2 SFDVKD. The V end lost 4 bases, the J end lost 2 bases, and 15 bases lay between the germline ends. The CDR3 nucleotides are TGTGCCACCAGTGACCCGAAGGGGGAGGCCACAGATACGCAGTATTTT. This gives the protein CATSDPKGEATDTQYF.

Details on this clonotype: A much more abundant neighbour one base away suggests this may be a read error. The chain links TRBV7-2 to TRBJ2-7, with D hard to call. The CDR3 is 14 residues long. Germline V gene lookup returns CDR1 SGHTA and CDR2 FQGNSA. CDR3 loop: CASSPHPATYAQYF. For the CDR3, the DNA is TGTGCCAGCAGCCCACACCCGGCGACCTACGCGCAGTACTTC.

This CDR3 is CASSSIRGDEQYF. The DNA for the CDR3 is TGTGCCAGCAGTTCAATCCGCGGGGACGAGCAGTACTTC. The chain uses TRBV7-8 and TRBJ2-7; tentative D call: TRBD2 (6 bases). CDR1 is SGHVS and CDR2 is FQNEAQ in the germline V gene. V lost 6 bases, J lost 5 bases, and 14 bases lay in between. CDR3 size: 13 residues.

The rearrangement joins TRBV12-3 or TRBV12-4 to TRBJ2-4; TRBD2 is a possible D gene (5 bases). V gave up 3 bases and J gave up 4 bases, with 10 bases separating them. CDR3 length: 14 residues. CDR3 sequence: CASSLEVAKNIQYF. The DNA of the CDR3 is TGTGCCAGCAGTTTGGAGGTGGCTAAAAACATTCAGTACTTC.

There are a few counts of this clonotype. The gene calls are TRBV5-6 and TRBJ1-5; possibly TRBD1 for D (5 bases). This CDR3 contains 17 residues. V lost 4 bases and J lost 1, with 18 bases in between. The germline V gene has CDR1 SGHDT and CDR2 YYEEEE. The CDR3 here is CASSRGGVGGSNQPQHF. In nucleotides, the CDR3 is TGTGCCAGCAGCCGTGGGGGGGTGGGGGGGAGCAATCAGCCCCAGCATTTT.

The chain links TRBV28 to TRBJ1-4; D is unclear. Germline assignment: CDR1 MDHEN and CDR2 SYDVKM. V was clipped by 1 base and J by 2 bases, with 5 bases between them. This CDR3 is 14 amino acids long. The CDR3 loop reads CASSLLRTNEKLFF. In DNA, the CDR3 is TGTGCCAGCAGTTTATTACGGACTAATGAAAAACTGTTTTTT.

This clonotype was seen only a few times. This chain joins TRBV7-2 and TRBJ1-3; D gene unclear. The CDR3 extends over 14 amino acids. V was shortened by 0 bases and J by 0 bases, with 3 bases between the two germline ends. Germline V gene data show CDR1 as SGHTA and CDR2 as FQGNSA. CDR3 nucleotide sequence: TGTGCCAGCAGCTTAGCCAGCTCTGGAAACACCATATATTTT. Its translation: CASSLASSGNTIYF.

This clonotype turned up a few times. This chain joins TRBV4-1 and TRBJ1-2; 7 bases align to TRBD1. Germline CDR1 MGHRA, CDR2 YSYEKL. The CDR3 has 14 residues. The ends lost 2 bases at V and 7 bases at J; junction bases unmatched: 7. This chain's CDR3 is CASSQFQGDGGYTF. CDR3 DNA sequence: TGCGCCAGCAGCCAATTCCAGGGGGACGGTGGCTACACCTTC.

This clonotype has a handful of counts. The DNA for the CDR3 is TGTGCCATCACTGTCGACAGGGCGGGGAAAATCGGGACTAGCGGTAGCACAGATACGCAGTATTTT. Translated: CAITVDRAGKIGTSGSTDTQYF. The chain uses TRBV10-3 and TRBJ2-3, with 11 bases aligning to TRBD2. Looked up from germline, CDR1 is ENHRY and CDR2 is SYGVKD. V lost 7 bases to trimming and J lost 0 bases; unmatched junction nucleotides: 24. The CDR3 runs to 22 residues.

This clonotype was seen a few times. The CDR3 DNA is TGTGCCAGCAGTGGGACCGGGGGGATGGGGGCCAACGTCCTGACTTTC. Translated, it gives CASSGTGGMGANVLTF. The V and J genes are TRBV2 and TRBJ2-6; TRBD2 aligns across 7 bases. Germline V CDR1 and CDR2: SNHLY, FYNNEI. Trimming cost V 4 bases and J 4 bases; bases outside gene matches: 7. The CDR3 contains 16 residues.

The gene calls are TRBV7-2 and TRBJ2-7, with D perhaps TRBD2 (5 bases). The CDR3 covers 14 residues. Trimming left V 3 bases short and J 3 bases short, with 12 bases between. Germline-derived CDR1 and CDR2 are SGHTA and FQGNSA. CDR3 amino acids: CASSFLLGDYEQYF. In DNA, the CDR3 is TGTGCCAGCAGCTTTCTCCTCGGGGACTACGAGCAGTACTTC.

This clonotype was seen more than once but under ten times. The chain uses TRBV7-3 and TRBJ2-3; the D call may be TRBD1 or TRBD2 (5 bases each). This CDR3 is built from 14 residues. Germline lookup yields CDR1 SGHTA and CDR2 FQGTGA. V lost 3 bases, J lost 4 bases, and 11 bases lay in between. DNA for the CDR3: TGTGCCAGCAGCTTTGGCCGAGGGGCAGATACGCAGTATTTT. This encodes CASSFGRGADTQYF.

This clonotype was counted ten times or more. CDR3 nucleotide sequence: TGTGCCAGCAGCTCGGGACAGGCAACTAATGAAAAACTGTTTTTT. Amino acids: CASSSGQATNEKLFF. V and J are TRBV7-6 and TRBJ1-4; the match to TRBD1 covers 8 bases. Germline trimming cut 4 bases from V and 0 bases from J; bases unmatched to any gene: 1. The germline V gene has CDR1 SGHVS and CDR2 FNYEAQ. The CDR3 has 15 amino acids.

This chain connects TRBV27 to TRBJ2-7; TRBD1 matches at 9 bases. J was trimmed by 3 bases and V by 3 bases; bases with no gene match: 9. The CDR3 covers 16 residues. Germline V CDR1 and CDR2: MNHEY, SMNVEV (reference sequence). The CDR3 nucleotides are TGTGCCAGCAGTTTTTCTGGGACAGGGTATTTCTACGAGCAGTACTTC. It specifies CASSFSGTGYFYEQYF.

CDR3 sequence (DNA): TGCGCCAGCAGCCAAGTTCTGGGACTGGCCGCCGAGCAGTACTTC. Translating gives CASSQVLGLAAEQYF. The rearrangement joins TRBV4-1 to TRBJ2-7; D perhaps matches TRBD2 (6 bases). The CDR3 extends over 15 amino acids. Deletions cut 1 base from V and 6 bases from J, with 16 bases between. Per the germline V gene, CDR1 is MGHRA and CDR2 is YSYEKL.

The chain has TRBV6-1 and TRBJ1-1; the D gene is possibly TRBD1 (5 bases). The CDR3 consists of 11 residues. Between the trimmed V and J ends, which lost 10 bases and 5 bases, there was a span of 11 bases. Germline-derived CDR1 and CDR2 are MNHNS and SASEGT. In DNA form, the CDR3 reads TGTGCCACCTCCGGGGGTACTGAAGCTTTCTTT. This encodes CATSGGTEAFF.

This clonotype was detected only a few times. The chain uses TRBV7-9 and TRBJ2-7; D is unresolved. Per the germline V gene, CDR1 is SEHNR and CDR2 is FQNEAQ (reference sequence). CDR3 length: 15 amino acids. V was clipped by 1 base and J by 6 bases, with 16 bases between them. The CDR3 sequence is CASSLGAATLAEQYF. CDR3 coding DNA: TGTGCCAGCAGCTTAGGGGCTGCCACCCTCGCCGAGCAGTACTTC.

This clonotype was observed many times. The rearrangement uses TRBV7-2 and TRBJ2-7, with 8 positions matching TRBD2. The ends lost 3 bases at V and 3 bases at J; junction bases unmatched: 13. The V gene's germline CDR1 is SGHTA and CDR2 FQGNSA. The CDR3 has 17 amino acids. The CDR3 DNA is TGTGCCAGCAGCTTGAGCGGGAGCAACTATGGAAACTACGAGCAGTACGTC. Translated: CASSLSGSNYGNYEQYV.